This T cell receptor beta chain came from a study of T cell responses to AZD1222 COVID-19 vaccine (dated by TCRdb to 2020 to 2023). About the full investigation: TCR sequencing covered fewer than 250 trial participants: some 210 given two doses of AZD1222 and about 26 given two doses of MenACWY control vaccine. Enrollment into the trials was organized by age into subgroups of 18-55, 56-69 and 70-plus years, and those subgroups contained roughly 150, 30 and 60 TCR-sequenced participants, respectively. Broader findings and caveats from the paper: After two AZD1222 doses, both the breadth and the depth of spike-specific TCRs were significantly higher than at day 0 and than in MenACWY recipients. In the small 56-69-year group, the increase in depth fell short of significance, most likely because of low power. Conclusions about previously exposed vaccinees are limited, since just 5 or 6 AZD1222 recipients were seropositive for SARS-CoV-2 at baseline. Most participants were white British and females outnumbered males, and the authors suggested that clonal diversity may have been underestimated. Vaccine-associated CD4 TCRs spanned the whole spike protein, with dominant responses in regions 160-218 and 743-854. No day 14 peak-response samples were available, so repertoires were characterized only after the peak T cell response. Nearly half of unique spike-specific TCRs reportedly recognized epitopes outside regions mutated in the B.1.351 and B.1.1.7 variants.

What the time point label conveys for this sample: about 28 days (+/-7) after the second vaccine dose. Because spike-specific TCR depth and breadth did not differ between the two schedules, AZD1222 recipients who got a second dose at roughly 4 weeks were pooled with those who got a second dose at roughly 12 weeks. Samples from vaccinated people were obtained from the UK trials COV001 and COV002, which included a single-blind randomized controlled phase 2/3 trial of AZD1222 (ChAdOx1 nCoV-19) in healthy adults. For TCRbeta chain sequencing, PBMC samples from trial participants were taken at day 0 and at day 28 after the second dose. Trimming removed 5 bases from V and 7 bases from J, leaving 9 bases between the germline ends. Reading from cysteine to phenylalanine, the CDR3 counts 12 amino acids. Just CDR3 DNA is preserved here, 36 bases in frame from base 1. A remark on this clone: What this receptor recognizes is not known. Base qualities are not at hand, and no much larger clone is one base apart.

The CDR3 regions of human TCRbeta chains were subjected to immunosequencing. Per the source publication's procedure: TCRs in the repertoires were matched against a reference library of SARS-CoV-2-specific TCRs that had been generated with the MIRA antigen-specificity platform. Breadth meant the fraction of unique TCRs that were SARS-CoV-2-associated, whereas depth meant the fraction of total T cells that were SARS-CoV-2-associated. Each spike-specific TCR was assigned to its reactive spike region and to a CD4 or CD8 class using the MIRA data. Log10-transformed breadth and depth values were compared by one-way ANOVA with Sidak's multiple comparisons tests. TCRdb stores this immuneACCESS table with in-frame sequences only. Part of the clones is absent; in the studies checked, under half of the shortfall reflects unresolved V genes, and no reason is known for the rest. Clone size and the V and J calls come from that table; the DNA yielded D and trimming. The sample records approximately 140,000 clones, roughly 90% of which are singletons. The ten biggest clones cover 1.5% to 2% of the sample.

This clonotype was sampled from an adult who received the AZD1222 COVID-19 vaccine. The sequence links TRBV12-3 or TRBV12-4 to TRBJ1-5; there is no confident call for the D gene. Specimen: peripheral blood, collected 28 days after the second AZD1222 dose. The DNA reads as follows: TGTGCCAGCAGTACACGTGACCAGCCCCAGCATTTT. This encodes CASSTRDQPQHF.